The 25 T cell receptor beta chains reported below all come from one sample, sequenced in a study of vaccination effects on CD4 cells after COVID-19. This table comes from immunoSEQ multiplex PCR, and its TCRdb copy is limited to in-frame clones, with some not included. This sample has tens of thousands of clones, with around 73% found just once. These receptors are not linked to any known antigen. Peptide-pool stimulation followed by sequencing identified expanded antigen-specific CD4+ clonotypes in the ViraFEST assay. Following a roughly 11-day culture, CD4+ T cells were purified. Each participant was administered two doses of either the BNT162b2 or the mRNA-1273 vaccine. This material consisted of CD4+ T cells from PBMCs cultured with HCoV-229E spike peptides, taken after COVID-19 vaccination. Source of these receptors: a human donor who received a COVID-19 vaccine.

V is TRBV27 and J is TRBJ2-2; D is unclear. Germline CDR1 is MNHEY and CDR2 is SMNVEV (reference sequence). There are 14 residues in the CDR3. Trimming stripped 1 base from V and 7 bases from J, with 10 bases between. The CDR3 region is CASSLLGDDGELFF. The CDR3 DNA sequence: TGTGCCAGCAGTTTATTGGGCGACGACGGGGAGCTGTTTTTT.

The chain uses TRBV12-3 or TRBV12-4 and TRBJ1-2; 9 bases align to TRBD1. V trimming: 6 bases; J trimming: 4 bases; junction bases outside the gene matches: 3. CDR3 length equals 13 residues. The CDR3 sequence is CASSTTGGYGYTF. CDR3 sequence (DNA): TGTGCCAGCAGCACGACAGGGGGCTATGGCTACACCTTC.

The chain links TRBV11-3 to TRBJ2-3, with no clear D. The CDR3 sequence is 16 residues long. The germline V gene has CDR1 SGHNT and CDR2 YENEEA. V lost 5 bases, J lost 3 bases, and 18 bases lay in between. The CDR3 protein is CASSPSLGSPTDTQYF. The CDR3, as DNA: TGTGCCAGCAGCCCCTCGCTCGGTAGTCCGACAGATACGCAGTATTTT.

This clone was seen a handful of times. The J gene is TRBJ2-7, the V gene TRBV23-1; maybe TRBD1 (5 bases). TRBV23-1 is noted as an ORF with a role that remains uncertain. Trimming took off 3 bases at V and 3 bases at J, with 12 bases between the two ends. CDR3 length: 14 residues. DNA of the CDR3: TGCGCCAGCAGTCATAGGCAGGGAATCTACGAGCAGTACGTC. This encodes CASSHRQGIYEQYV.

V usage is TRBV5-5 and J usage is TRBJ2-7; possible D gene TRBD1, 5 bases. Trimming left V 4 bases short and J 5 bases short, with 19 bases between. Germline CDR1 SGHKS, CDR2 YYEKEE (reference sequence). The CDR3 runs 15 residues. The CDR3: CASSMNPTQGNEQYV. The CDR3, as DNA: TGTGCCAGCAGCATGAACCCTACGCAGGGTAACGAGCAGTACGTC.

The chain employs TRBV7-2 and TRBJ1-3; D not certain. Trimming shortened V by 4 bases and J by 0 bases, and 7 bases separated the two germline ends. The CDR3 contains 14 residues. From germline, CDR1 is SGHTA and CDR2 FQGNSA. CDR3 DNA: TGTGCCAGCAGCTCACAGCTCTCTGGAAACACCATATATTTT. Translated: CASSSQLSGNTIYF.

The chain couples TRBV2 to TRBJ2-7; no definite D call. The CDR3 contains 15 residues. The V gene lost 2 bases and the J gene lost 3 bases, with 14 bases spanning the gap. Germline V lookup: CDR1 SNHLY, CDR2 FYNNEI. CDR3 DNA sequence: TGTGCCAGCAGTGAATCATCGACTCCTTACTACGAGCAGTACGTC. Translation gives CASSESSTPYYEQYV.

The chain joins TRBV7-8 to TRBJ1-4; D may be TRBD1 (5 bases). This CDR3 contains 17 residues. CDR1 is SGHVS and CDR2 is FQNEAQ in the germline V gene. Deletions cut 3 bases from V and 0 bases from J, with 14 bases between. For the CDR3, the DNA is TGTGCCAGCAGCTTTGGAACAGGAAGTTCAACTAATGAAAAACTGTTTTTT. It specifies CASSFGTGSSTNEKLFF.

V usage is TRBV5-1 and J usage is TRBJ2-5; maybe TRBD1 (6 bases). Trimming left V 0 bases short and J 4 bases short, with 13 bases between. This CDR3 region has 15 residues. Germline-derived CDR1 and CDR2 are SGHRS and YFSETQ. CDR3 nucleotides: TGCGCCAGCAGCTTGGCCCCCGGGACACTAGAGACCCAGTACTTC. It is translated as CASSLAPGTLETQYF.

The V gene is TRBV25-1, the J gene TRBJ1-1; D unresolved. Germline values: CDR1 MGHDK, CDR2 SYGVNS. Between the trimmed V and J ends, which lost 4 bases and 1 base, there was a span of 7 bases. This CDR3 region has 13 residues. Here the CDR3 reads CASSVGKNTEAFF. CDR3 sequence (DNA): TGTGCCAGCAGTGTAGGGAAGAACACTGAAGCTTTCTTT.

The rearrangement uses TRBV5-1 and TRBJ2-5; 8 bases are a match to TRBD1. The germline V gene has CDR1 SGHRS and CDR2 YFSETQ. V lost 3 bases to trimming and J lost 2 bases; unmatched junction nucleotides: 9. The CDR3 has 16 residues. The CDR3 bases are TGCGCCAGCAGCTATACACCACAGGGGGGACAAGAGACCCAGTACTTC. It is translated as CASSYTPQGGQETQYF. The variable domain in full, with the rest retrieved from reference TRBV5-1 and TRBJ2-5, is KAGVTQTPRYLIKTRGQQVTLSCSPISGHRSVSWYQQTPGQGLQFLFEYFSETQRNKGNFPGRFSGRQFSNSRSEMNVSTLELGDSALYLCASSYTPQGGQETQYFGPGTRLLVL.

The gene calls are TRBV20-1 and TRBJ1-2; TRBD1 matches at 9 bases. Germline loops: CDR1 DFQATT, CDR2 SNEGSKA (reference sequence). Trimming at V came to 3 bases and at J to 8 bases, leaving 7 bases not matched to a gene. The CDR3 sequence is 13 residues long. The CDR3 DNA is TGCAGTGCTAGTGGGACAGGGAGTCGAGGCTACACCTTC. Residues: CSASGTGSRGYTF.

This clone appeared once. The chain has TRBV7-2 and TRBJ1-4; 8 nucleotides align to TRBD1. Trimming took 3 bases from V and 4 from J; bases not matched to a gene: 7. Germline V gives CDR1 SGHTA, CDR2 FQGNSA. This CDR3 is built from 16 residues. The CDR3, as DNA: TGTGCCAGCAGCTTTGGCAGGGGGCTCATTAATGAAAAACTGTTTTTT. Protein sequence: CASSFGRGLINEKLFF. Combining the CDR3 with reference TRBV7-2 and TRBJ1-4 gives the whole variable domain GAGVSQSPSNKVTEKGKDVELRCDPISGHTALYWYRQSLGQGLEFLIYFQGNSAPDKSGLPSDRFSAERTGGSVSTLTIQRTQQEDSAVYLCASSFGRGLINEKLFFGSGTQLSVL.

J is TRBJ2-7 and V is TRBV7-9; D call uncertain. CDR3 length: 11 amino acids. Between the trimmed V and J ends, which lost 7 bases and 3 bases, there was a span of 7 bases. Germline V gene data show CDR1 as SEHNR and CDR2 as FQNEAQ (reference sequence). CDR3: CASNPGYEQYV. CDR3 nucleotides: TGTGCCAGCAATCCAGGCTACGAGCAGTACGTC.

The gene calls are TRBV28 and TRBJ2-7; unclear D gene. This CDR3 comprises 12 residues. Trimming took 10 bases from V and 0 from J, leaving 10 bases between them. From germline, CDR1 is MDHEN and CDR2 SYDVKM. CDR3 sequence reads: CATCSNSYEQYV. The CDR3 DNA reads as TGTGCCACTTGTTCTAACTCCTACGAGCAGTACGTC.

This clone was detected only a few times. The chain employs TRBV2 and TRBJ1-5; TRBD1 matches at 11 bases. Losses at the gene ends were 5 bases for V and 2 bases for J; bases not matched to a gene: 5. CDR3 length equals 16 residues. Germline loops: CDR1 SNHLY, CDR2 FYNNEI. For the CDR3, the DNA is TGTGCCAGCAGTAGGACAGGGGGCCTGGGCAATCAGCCCCAGCATTTT. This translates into CASSRTGGLGNQPQHF.

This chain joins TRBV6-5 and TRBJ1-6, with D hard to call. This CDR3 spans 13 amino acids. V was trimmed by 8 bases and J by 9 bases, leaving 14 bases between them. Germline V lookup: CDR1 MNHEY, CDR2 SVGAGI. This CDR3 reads CASWTQPSSPLHF. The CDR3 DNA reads TGTGCCAGCTGGACCCAACCCAGTTCACCCCTCCACTTT.

CDR3: CAISEQANEKLFF. CDR3 DNA sequence: TGTGCCATCAGTGAGCAGGCAAATGAAAAACTGTTTTTT. This chain uses TRBV10-3 with TRBJ1-4; D gene uncertain. V was pared by 2 bases and J by 5 bases, with 6 bases between. Germline loops: CDR1 ENHRY, CDR2 SYGVKD. This CDR3 spans 13 amino acids.

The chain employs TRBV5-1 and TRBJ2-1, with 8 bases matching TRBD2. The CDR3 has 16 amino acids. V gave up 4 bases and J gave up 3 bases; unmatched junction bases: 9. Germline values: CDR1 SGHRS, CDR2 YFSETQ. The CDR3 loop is CASSISSSGNYNEQFF. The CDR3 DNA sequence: TGCGCCAGCAGCATTAGTAGTAGCGGGAACTACAATGAGCAGTTCTTC. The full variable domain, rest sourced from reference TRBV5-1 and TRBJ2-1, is KAGVTQTPRYLIKTRGQQVTLSCSPISGHRSVSWYQQTPGQGLQFLFEYFSETQRNKGNFPGRFSGRQFSNSRSEMNVSTLELGDSALYLCASSISSSGNYNEQFFGPGTRLTVL.

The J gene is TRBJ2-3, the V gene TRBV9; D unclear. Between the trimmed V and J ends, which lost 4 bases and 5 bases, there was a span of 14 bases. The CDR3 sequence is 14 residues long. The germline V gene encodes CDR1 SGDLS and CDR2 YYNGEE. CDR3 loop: CASSSRPVQDTQYF. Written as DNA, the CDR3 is TGTGCCAGCAGCTCCAGACCCGTCCAAGATACGCAGTATTTT.

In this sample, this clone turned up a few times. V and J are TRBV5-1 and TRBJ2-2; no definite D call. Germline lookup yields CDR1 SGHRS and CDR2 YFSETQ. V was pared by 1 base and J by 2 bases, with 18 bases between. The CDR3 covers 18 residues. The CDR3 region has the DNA TGCGCCAGCAGCTTGCAATCTCAGATCCGCCCAAACACCGGGGAGCTGTTTTTT. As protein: CASSLQSQIRPNTGELFF.

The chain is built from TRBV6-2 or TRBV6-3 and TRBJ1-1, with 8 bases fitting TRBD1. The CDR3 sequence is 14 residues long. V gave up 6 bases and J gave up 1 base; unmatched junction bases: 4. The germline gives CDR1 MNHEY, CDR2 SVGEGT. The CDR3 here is CASSPQGANTEAFF. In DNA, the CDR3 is TGTGCCAGCAGCCCCCAGGGGGCGAACACTGAAGCTTTCTTT.

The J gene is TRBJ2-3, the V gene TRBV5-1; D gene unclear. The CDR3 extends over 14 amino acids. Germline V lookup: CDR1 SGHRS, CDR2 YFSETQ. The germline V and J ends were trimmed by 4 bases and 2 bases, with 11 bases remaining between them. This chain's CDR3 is CASSPGPHTDTQYF. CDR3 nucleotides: TGCGCCAGCAGCCCCGGACCCCACACAGATACGCAGTATTTT.

The CDR3 DNA reads TGTGCCAGCAGCTTAGGACCAGGACAGCCCCAGCATTTT. Translation: CASSLGPGQPQHF. The chain recombines TRBV7-2 with TRBJ1-5, with D unclear. V shed 1 base and J shed 7 bases, with 8 bases lying between them. Germline values: CDR1 SGHTA, CDR2 FQGNSA. The CDR3 contains 13 residues.

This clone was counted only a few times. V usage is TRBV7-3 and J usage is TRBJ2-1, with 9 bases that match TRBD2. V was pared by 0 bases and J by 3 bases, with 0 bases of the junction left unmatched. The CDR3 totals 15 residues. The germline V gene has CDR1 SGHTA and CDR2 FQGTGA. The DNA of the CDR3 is TGTGCCAGCAGCTTAACAGCGGGGGGCTACAATGAGCAGTTCTTC. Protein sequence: CASSLTAGGYNEQFF.